This entry lists 22 T cell receptor beta chains sequenced from one sample in a study of blood T cell repertoires in COVID-19 (dated by TCRdb to the early 2020s). Libraries came from the immunoSEQ multiplex PCR assay. In TCRdb, the immuneACCESS table is reduced to in-frame sequences with V and J assigned. These tables do not hold every clone; where another copy was compared, an unresolved V gene accounts for under half, and the others remain unexplained. The sample table shows some 46,000 clones, and about 80% are seen once. Jointly, the top ten make up roughly a quarter of the sample. What was sequenced was peripheral blood. All receptors come from a woman aged 55-69 years with acute or convalescent COVID-19.

This clone was counted many times. The rearrangement joins TRBV7-9 to TRBJ1-3, with D possibly being TRBD1 (6 bases). Trimming cost V 4 bases and J 7 bases, with 17 bases left between them. CDR3 length: 15 amino acids. Germline CDR1 and CDR2: SEHNR and FQNEAQ (reference sequence). The CDR3 region is CASSSGHGMVNTIYF. The CDR3 bases are TGTGCCAGCAGCTCGGGACACGGAATGGTGAACACCATATATTTT.

This clone was counted a single time. The DNA of the CDR3 is TGTGCCAGCAGACAAACCGGGACTAGCACAGAGACCCAGTACTTC. Its protein product is CASRQTGTSTETQYF. The rearrangement uses TRBV7-2 and TRBJ2-5; 9 nucleotides line up with TRBD2. CDR1 and CDR2 (germline): SGHTA, FQGNSA. The CDR3 runs to 15 residues. The ends lost 6 bases at V and 4 bases at J; junction bases unmatched: 9.

This chain uses TRBV18 with TRBJ1-1; D is ambiguous. Trimming took 3 bases from V and 8 from J, leaving 10 bases between them. The germline V gene encodes CDR1 KGHSH and CDR2 LQKENI. The CDR3 extends over 12 amino acids. CDR3 amino acids: CASSPSRTEAFF. The CDR3 DNA is TGTGCCAGCTCACCGAGTAGAACCGAAGCTTTCTTT. Together with reference TRBV18 and TRBJ1-1, the CDR3 gives the full variable domain: NAGVMQNPRHLVRRRGQEARLRCSPMKGHSHVYWYRQLPEEGLKFMVYLQKENIIDESGMPKERFSAEFPKEGPSILRIQQVVRGDSAAYFCASSPSRTEAFFGQGTRLTVV.

The chain carries TRBV6-4 and TRBJ2-3; 7 bases map to TRBD1. The germline V gene encodes CDR1 MRHNA and CDR2 SNTAGT. The CDR3 has 15 residues. The junction had 6 bases not matched to a gene; V was cut back by 2 bases and J by 4 bases. The CDR3 region is CASSDTHRGSDTQYF. CDR3 in DNA: TGTGCCAGCAGTGACACGCACAGGGGTTCAGATACGCAGTATTTT.

This clone was observed a single time. The DNA for the CDR3 is TGTGCCAGCAGCTTACGCGGACAGGACCCGAAGTACTTC. This gives the protein CASSLRGQDPKYF. V gene TRBV11-1 combines with J gene TRBJ2-7, with 7 bases identical to TRBD1. In germline, CDR1 is SGHAT, CDR2 FQDESV (reference sequence). J gave up 11 bases and V 2 bases, and 9 bases lay outside the gene matches. The CDR3 sequence is 13 residues long.

The gene calls are TRBV24-1 and TRBJ2-2, with 7 bases that match TRBD1. From germline, CDR1 is KGHDR and CDR2 SFDVKD. J gave up 2 bases and V 7 bases, and 3 bases lay outside the gene matches. The CDR3 is 14 residues long. This CDR3 is CATSRQGNTGELFF. In DNA, the CDR3 is TGTGCCACCAGCCGACAGGGTAACACCGGGGAGCTGTTTTTT.

The chain combines TRBV5-1 with TRBJ1-5; D remains unclear. The germline V and J ends were trimmed by 8 bases and 3 bases, with 12 bases remaining between them. This CDR3 is built from 13 residues. Germline CDR1 reads SGHRS; CDR2 reads YFSETQ. The DNA for the CDR3 is TGCGCCAGATGGGAGCGGGCCAATCAGCCCCAGCATTTT. Translating it yields CARWERANQPQHF.

This clone was counted a single time. The chain links TRBV4-2 to TRBJ1-2; D is ambiguous. Germline values: CDR1 LGHNA, CDR2 YNFKEQ. Trimming pared 0 bases from V and 1 base from J, leaving 9 bases between. The CDR3 is 15 residues long. CDR3 nucleotide sequence: TGTGCCAGCAGCCAAGATCTCTCGGTTAACTATGGCTACACCTTC. This gives the protein CASSQDLSVNYGYTF.

The V call is TRBV4-3, the J call TRBJ1-1; 7 positions match TRBD1. The ends lost 3 bases at V and 3 bases at J; junction bases unmatched: 7. Germline lookup yields CDR1 LGHNA and CDR2 YSLEER. The CDR3 runs to 15 residues. The CDR3 region is CASSQTGNRHTEAFF. DNA of the CDR3: TGCGCCAGCAGCCAGACAGGGAATAGGCACACTGAAGCTTTCTTT.

J is TRBJ2-3 and V is TRBV6-1, with D possibly being TRBD2 (6 bases). CDR1 and CDR2 (germline): MNHNS, SASEGT. The CDR3 loop spans 15 amino acids. Between the trimmed V and J ends, which lost 1 base and 0 bases, there was a span of 8 bases. The CDR3 sequence is CASSEGAGSTDTQYF. CDR3 nucleotide sequence: TGTGCCAGCAGTGAAGGGGCGGGGAGCACAGATACGCAGTATTTT.

V and J are TRBV7-2 and TRBJ2-3; unclear D gene. This CDR3 comprises 13 residues. The germline CDR1 and CDR2 sequences are SGHTA and FQGNSA. V gave up 4 bases and J gave up 2 bases, with 7 bases separating them. As DNA, the CDR3 is TGTGCCAGCAGCTCCCCTAACACAGATACGCAGTATTTT. This gives the protein CASSSPNTDTQYF.

The rearrangement uses TRBV30 and TRBJ1-1; a possible D gene is TRBD1 (6 bases). The CDR3 covers 12 residues. In germline, CDR1 is GTSNPN, CDR2 SVGIG (reference sequence). V lost 3 bases, J lost 3 bases, and 8 bases lay in between. The CDR3 DNA follows: TGTGCCTGGAGCAGGGGCGACACTGAAGCTTTCTTT. Its protein product is CAWSRGDTEAFF.

The rearrangement uses TRBV9 and TRBJ1-1, with D possibly matching TRBD1 (5 bases). Trimming pared 2 bases from V and 1 base from J, leaving 15 bases between. The CDR3 length is 16 residues. Germline CDR1 SGDLS, CDR2 YYNGEE. The CDR3 loop reads CASSVRSGYSNTEAFF. In nucleotides, the CDR3 is TGTGCCAGCAGCGTCCGATCAGGGTACTCGAACACTGAAGCTTTCTTT.

The V call is TRBV6-5, the J call TRBJ2-2, with TRBD2 matching over 7 bases. The V segment lost 6 bases and the J segment 2 bases; nucleotides outside the gene matches: 3. The CDR3 extends over 14 amino acids. Germline CDR1 MNHEY, CDR2 SVGAGI. Here the CDR3 reads CASRRDYNTGELFF. The CDR3 nucleotides read TGTGCCAGCAGGCGGGACTATAACACCGGGGAGCTGTTTTTT.

This clone has a single count. The chain is built from TRBV6-5 and TRBJ2-1, with unresolved D. The CDR3 sequence is 15 residues long. Germline V gives CDR1 MNHEY, CDR2 SVGAGI. V was cut by 9 bases and J by 6 bases, with 21 bases left in between. The CDR3 nucleotides are TGTGCCAGGGCGTCCTCTCTCGGAGAGAGCAATGAGCAGTTCTTC. It is translated as CARASSLGESNEQFF.

The genes are TRBV25-1 and TRBJ2-2, with 7 bases lining up with TRBD1. Looked up from germline, CDR1 is MGHDK and CDR2 is SYGVNS. With 6 bases clipped from V and 4 bases from J, the junction kept 8 bases outside the gene matches. The CDR3 consists of 15 residues. Here the CDR3 reads CASSLKGGSTGELFF. The CDR3 DNA sequence: TGTGCCAGCAGCCTAAAAGGGGGCAGCACCGGGGAGCTGTTTTTT.

This chain links TRBV2 with TRBJ2-4; D might be TRBD1 (6 bases). The V end was cut by 5 bases, the J end by 10 bases, with 18 bases between. The CDR3 runs 14 residues. Germline-derived CDR1 and CDR2 are SNHLY and FYNNEI. The CDR3 bases are TGTGCCAGCAGTTCGACAGGCCTCAGTGGAATTCAGTACTTC. Its translation is CASSSTGLSGIQYF. Combining the CDR3 with reference TRBV2 and TRBJ2-4 gives the whole variable domain EPEVTQTPSHQVTQMGQEVILRCVPISNHLYFYWYRQILGQKVEFLVSFYNNEISEKSEIFDDQFSVERPDGSNFTLKIRSTKLEDSAMYFCASSSTGLSGIQYFGAGTRLSVL.

The chain uses TRBV7-2 and TRBJ2-7; D might be TRBD2 (7 bases). V was shortened by 1 base and J by 3 bases, with 13 bases between the two germline ends. Germline CDR1 SGHTA, CDR2 FQGNSA. CDR3 length: 15 residues. CDR3 loop: CASSLVAGAVYEQYF. Here the CDR3 DNA reads TGTGCCAGCAGCTTAGTTGCGGGGGCGGTCTACGAGCAGTACTTC.

V and J are TRBV19 and TRBJ1-5, with no clear D. The CDR3 sequence is 15 residues long. V was shortened by 1 base and J by 0 bases, with 7 bases between the two germline ends. In germline, CDR1 is LNHDA, CDR2 SQIVND (reference sequence). The CDR3 loop is CASSIGRYSNQPQHF. Written as DNA, the CDR3 is TGTGCCAGTAGTATAGGTAGATATAGCAATCAGCCCCAGCATTTT. The variable domain in full, completed from reference TRBV19 and TRBJ1-5, reads DGGITQSPKYLFRKEGQNVTLSCEQNLNHDAMYWYRQDPGQGLRLIYYSQIVNDFQKGDIAEGYSVSREKKESFPLTVTSAQKNPTAFYLCASSIGRYSNQPQHFGDGTRLSIL.

The chain employs TRBV25-1 and TRBJ2-5; 9 nucleotides agree with TRBD1. Trimming removed 6 bases from V and 5 bases from J; junction bases left unmatched: 4. Germline V gene lookup returns CDR1 MGHDK and CDR2 SYGVNS. The CDR3 covers 13 residues. The CDR3 DNA sequence: TGTGCCAGCAGACAGGGGGCGAGGGAGACCCAGTACTTC. It specifies CASRQGARETQYF.

The CDR3 region has the DNA TGTGCCAGCAGCTTGGTTTTAGGGACAGCTCAAGAGACCCAGTACTTC. Its translation is CASSLVLGTAQETQYF. The chain recombines TRBV5-6 with TRBJ2-5, with 7 bases matching TRBD1. V dropped 0 bases and J dropped 2; count of bases not matched to a gene: 7. This CDR3 is 16 amino acids long. The germline V gene has CDR1 SGHDT and CDR2 YYEEEE. Combining the CDR3 with reference TRBV5-6 and TRBJ2-5 gives the whole variable domain DAGVTQSPTHLIKTRGQQVTLRCSPKSGHDTVSWYQQALGQGPQFIFQYYEEEERQRGNFPDRFSGHQFPNYSSELNVNALLLGDSALYLCASSLVLGTAQETQYFGPGTRLLVL.

The V and J genes are TRBV3-1 (or the pseudogene TRBV3-2) and TRBJ2-2; unclear D gene. This CDR3 spans 11 amino acids. Germline V CDR1 and CDR2: LGHDT, YNNKEL (reference sequence). V gave up 8 bases and J gave up 5 bases, with 6 bases separating them. The CDR3 protein is CASRETGELFF. CDR3 DNA sequence: TGTGCCAGCCGCGAGACCGGGGAGCTGTTTTTT.